This is a list of T cell receptor beta chains from one sample in a study of read filtering for tumor transcriptome and immune sequencing. TCRdb redid the calling of the reads with MiXCR, one entry per CDR3 protein. The table lists around 14,000 distinct CDR3 sequences, roughly 20% of them singletons, with 70% to 90% in the top ten. Sequenced material: a population of CD138-negative cells sorted from bone marrow. The receptors shown here come from a donor over 35 with multiple myeloma. CDR3s include the opening cysteine and the closing phenylalanine or tryptophan. The D gene is left open where the match is weak. Only part of the rows carry a size: once, few, many, or a class if the clone is expanded.

size,V,J,D,DNA,CDR3
many,TRBV6-2/TRBV6-3,TRBJ2-1,TRBD2,TGTGCCAGCAGACTACAACCGGGACTAGCGGGGGCCCCGAGCTCCTACAATGAGCAGTTCTTC,CASRLQPGLAGAPSSYNEQFF
many,TRBV6-2/TRBV6-3,TRBJ2-1,NA,TGTGCCAGCAGTACCTCGGACAGTCTAAATGAGCAGTTCTTC,CASSTSDSLNEQFF
many,TRBV7-3,TRBJ2-3,NA,TGTGCCAGCAGCCCAACGACGGAACGGGGCCGGACGCAGTATTTT,CASSPTTERGRTQYF
many,TRBV29-1,TRBJ2-2,NA,TGCAGCGTTGGGGCTACCCTGAACACCGGGGAGCTGTTTTTT,CSVGATLNTGELFF
few,TRBV7-9,TRBJ1-5,NA,TGTGCCAGCAGCTCAAACCGGATCGGGGTTCAGCCCCAGCATTTT,CASSSNRIGVQPQHF
few,TRBV19,TRBJ2-7,TRBD1,TGTGCCAGTAGTACAACCGGGACAGAACAATACGAGCAGTACTTC,CASSTTGTEQYEQYF
NA,TRBV7-9,TRBJ2-2,TRBD1,TGTGCCAGCAGACCGGGACAGGGTAACACCGGGGAGCTGTTTTTT,CASRPGQGNTGELFF
many,TRBV7-9,TRBJ2-1,NA,TGTGCCAGCAGCCCTGGAGTGGGGGGGGGGCGTGTCGATGAGCAGTTCTTC,CASSPGVGGGRVDEQFF
medium-sized,TRBV30,TRBJ2-1,NA,TGTGCCTGGAGTCGGAGCGGATACAATGAGCAGTTCTTC,CAWSRSGYNEQFF
few,TRBV5-1,TRBJ2-5,NA,TGCGCCAGCAGCTTGGGCCTAGAAGAGACCCAGTACTTC,CASSLGLEETQYF
many,TRBV2,TRBJ2-3,NA,TGTGCCAGCAGGGACGGGCAAAACACAGATACGCAGTATTTT,CASRDGQNTDTQYF
many,TRBV6-2/TRBV6-3,TRBJ2-3,TRBD1,TGTGCCAGCAGGCGACAGGGAGCCACAGATACGCAGTATTTT,CASRRQGATDTQYF
few,TRBV20-1,TRBJ2-7,TRBD2,TGCAGTGCTAGTCCCGTAGCGGGGGTAACCTACGAGCAGTACTTC,CSASPVAGVTYEQYF
many,TRBV5-5,TRBJ1-1,TRBD1,TGTGCCAGCAGCTCTACACCGGGACAGGAGAAAAAAGCTTTCTTT,CASSSTPGQEKKAFF
NA,TRBV7-2,TRBJ2-5,TRBD1,TGTGCCAGCAGCTTAGCGGGACAGGGGGGACAGACCCAGTACTTC,CASSLAGQGGQTQYF
NA,TRBV20-1,TRBJ2-7,NA,TGCAGTGCTAGAGATAGGGTGCAGGGGGGCTACGAGCAGTACTTC,CSARDRVQGGYEQYF
medium-sized,TRBV7-8,TRBJ2-1,NA,TGTGCCAGCAGCTTGGACAATGCCAATGAGCAGTTCTTC,CASSLDNANEQFF
NA,TRBV29-1,TRBJ2-7,TRBD1,TGCAGCGTTCGGACAGGGAGCGACGAGCAGTACTTC,CSVRTGSDEQYF